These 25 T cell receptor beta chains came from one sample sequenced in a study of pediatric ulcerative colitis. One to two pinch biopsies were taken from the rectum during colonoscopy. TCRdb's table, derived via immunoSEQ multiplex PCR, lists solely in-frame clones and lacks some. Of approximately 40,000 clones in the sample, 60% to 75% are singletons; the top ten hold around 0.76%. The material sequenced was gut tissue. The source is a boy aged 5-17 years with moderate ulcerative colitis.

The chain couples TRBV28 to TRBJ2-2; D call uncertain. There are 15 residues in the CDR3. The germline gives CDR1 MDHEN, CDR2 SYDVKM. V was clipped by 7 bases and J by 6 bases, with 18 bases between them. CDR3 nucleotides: TGTGCCAGCACCCGGCCCGCTAGTTGGGCCGGGGAGCTGTTTTTT. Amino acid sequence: CASTRPASWAGELFF.

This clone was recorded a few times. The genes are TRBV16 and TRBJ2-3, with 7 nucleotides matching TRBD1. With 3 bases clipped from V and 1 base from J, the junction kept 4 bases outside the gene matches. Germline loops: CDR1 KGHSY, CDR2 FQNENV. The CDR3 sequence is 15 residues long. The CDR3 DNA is TGTGCCAGCAGCCAGGGGACAGACGGCACAGATACGCAGTATTTT. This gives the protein CASSQGTDGTDTQYF.

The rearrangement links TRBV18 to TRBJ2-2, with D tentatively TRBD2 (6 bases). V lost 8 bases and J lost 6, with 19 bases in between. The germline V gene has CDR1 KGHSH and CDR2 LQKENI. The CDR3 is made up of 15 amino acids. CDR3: CASQEFLREAGELFF. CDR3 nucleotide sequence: TGTGCCAGCCAGGAATTTTTGCGGGAAGCCGGGGAGCTGTTTTTT.

The CDR3 loop reads CASRRLAASNEQFF. The CDR3 DNA sequence: TGTGCCAGCAGGAGACTAGCGGCCAGCAATGAGCAGTTCTTC. The V gene is TRBV2, the J gene TRBJ2-1; 9 nucleotides agree with TRBD2. The CDR3 has 14 amino acids. After removal of 6 bases from V and 6 bases from J, the junction contained 6 bases not matched to a gene. From germline, CDR1 is SNHLY and CDR2 FYNNEI.

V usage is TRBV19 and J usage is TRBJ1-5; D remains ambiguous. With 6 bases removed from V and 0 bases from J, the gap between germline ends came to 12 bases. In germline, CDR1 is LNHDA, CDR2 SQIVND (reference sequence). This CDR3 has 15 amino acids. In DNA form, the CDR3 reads TGTGCCAGTAGAGATAGGCAGGTTAGCAATCAGCCCCAGCATTTT. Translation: CASRDRQVSNQPQHF.

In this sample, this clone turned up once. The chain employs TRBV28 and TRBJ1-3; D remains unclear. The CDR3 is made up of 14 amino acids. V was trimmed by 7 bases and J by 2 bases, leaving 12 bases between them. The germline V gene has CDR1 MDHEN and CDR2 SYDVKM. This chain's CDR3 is CASTVGSTGNTIYF. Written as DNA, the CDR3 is TGTGCCAGCACGGTGGGGTCTACTGGAAACACCATATATTTT.

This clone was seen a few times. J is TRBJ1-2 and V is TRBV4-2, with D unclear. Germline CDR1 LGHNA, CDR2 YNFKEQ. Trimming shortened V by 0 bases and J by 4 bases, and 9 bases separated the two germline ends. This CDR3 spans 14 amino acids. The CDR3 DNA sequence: TGTGCCAGCAGCCAAGATCGGCCTATCTATGGCTACACCTTC. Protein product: CASSQDRPIYGYTF.

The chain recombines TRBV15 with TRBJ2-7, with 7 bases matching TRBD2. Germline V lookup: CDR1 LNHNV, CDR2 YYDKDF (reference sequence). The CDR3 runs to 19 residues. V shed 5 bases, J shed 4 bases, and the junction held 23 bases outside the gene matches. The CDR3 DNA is TGTGCCACCAGCCGAGTAAGTCCCTCCTGGGCGGGAGCGGGGTACGAGCAGTACTTC. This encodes CATSRVSPSWAGAGYEQYF.

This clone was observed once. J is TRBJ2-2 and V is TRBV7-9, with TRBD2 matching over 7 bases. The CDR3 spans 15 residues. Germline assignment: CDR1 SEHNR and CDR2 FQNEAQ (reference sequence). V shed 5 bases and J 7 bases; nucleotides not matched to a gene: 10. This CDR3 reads CASSPPEGRVGELFF. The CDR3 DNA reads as TGTGCCAGCAGCCCCCCCGAGGGGAGGGTCGGGGAGCTGTTTTTT.

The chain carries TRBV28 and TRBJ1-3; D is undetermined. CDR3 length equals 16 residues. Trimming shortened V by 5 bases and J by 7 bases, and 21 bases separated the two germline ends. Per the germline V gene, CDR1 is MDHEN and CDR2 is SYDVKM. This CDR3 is CASSGPSPISWNTIYF. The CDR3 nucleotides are TGTGCCAGCAGTGGACCCAGTCCCATCTCTTGGAACACCATATATTTT.

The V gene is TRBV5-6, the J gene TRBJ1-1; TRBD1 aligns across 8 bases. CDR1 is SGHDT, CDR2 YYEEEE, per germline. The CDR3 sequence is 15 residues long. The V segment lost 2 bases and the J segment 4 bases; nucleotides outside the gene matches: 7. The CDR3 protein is CASSFWTGRGTEAFF. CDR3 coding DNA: TGTGCCAGCAGCTTCTGGACAGGGCGAGGCACTGAAGCTTTCTTT.

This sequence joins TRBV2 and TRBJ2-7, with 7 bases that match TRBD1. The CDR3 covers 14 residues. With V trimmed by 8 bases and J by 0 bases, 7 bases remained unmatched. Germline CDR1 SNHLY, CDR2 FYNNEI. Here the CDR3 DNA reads TGTGCCAGCTTAAACCGGGACAGCTCCTACGAGCAGTACTTC. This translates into CASLNRDSSYEQYF.

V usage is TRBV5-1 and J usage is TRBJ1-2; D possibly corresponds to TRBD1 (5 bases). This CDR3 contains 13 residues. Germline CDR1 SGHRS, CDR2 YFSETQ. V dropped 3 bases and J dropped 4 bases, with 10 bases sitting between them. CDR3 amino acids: CASSSGGFYGYTF. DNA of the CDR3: TGCGCCAGCAGCTCCGGGGGATTCTATGGCTACACCTTC.

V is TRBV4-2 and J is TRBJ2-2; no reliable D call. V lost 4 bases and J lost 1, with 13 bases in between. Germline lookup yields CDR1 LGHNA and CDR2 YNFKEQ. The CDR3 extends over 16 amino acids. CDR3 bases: TGTGCCAGCAGCCCAAGGGCGTTGGGGAACACCGGGGAGCTGTTTTTT. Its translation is CASSPRALGNTGELFF.

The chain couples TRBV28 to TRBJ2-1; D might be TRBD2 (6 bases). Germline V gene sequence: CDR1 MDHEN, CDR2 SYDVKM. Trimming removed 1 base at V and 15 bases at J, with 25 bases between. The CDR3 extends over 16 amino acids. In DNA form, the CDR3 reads TGTGCCAGCAGTTTATATCTAGTACGTGTTGTCGCGGGGCTGTTCTTC. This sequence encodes CASSLYLVRVVAGLFF. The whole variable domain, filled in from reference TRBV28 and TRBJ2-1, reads DVKVTQSSRYLVKRTGEKVFLECVQDMDHENMFWYRQDPGLGLRLIYFSYDVKMKEKGDIPEGYSVSREKKERFSLILESASTNQTSMYLCASSLYLVRVVAGLFFGPGTRLTVL.

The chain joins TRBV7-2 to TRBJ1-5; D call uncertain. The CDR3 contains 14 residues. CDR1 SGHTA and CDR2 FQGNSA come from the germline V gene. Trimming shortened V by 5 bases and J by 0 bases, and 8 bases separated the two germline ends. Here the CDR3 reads CASSQTVSNQPQHF. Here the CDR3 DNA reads TGTGCCAGCAGCCAAACAGTTAGCAATCAGCCCCAGCATTTT.

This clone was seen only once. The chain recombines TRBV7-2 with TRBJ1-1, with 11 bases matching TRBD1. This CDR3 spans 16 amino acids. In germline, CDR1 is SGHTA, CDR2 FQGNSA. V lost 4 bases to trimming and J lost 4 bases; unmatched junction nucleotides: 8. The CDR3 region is CASSSFPGQGATEAFF. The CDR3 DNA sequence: TGTGCCAGCAGCTCTTTCCCTGGACAGGGGGCCACTGAAGCTTTCTTT.

CDR3 DNA sequence: TGTGCCAGCACCATACCCGGGACAGCGAACACTGAAGCTTTCTTT. Translating gives CASTIPGTANTEAFF. V usage is TRBV2 and J usage is TRBJ1-1; 7 bases are a match to TRBD1. CDR3 length equals 15 residues. Per germline, CDR1 SNHLY and CDR2 FYNNEI. The V gene end was trimmed by 7 bases and the J gene end by 1 base; junction bases not matched to a gene: 9.

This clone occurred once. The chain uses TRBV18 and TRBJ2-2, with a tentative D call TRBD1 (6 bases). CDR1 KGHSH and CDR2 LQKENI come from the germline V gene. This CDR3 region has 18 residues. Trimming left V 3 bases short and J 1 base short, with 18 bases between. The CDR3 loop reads CASSPMLPGHLNTGELFF. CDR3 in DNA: TGTGCCAGCTCACCTATGCTCCCGGGACACCTGAACACCGGGGAGCTGTTTTTT.

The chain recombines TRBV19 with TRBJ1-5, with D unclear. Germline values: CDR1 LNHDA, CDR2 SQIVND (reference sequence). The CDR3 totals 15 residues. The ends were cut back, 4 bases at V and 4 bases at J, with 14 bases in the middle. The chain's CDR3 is CASSTTPGGNQPQHF. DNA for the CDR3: TGTGCCAGTAGTACCACGCCCGGTGGTAATCAGCCCCAGCATTTT. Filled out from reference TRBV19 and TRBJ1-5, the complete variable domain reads DGGITQSPKYLFRKEGQNVTLSCEQNLNHDAMYWYRQDPGQGLRLIYYSQIVNDFQKGDIAEGYSVSREKKESFPLTVTSAQKNPTAFYLCASSTTPGGNQPQHFGDGTRLSIL.

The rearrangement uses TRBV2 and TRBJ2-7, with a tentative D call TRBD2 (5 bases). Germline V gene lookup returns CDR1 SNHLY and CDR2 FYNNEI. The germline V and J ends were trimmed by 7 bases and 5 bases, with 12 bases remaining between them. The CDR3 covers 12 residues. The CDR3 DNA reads TGTGCCAGCAATCGGGTCGGGAACGAGCAGTACTTC. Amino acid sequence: CASNRVGNEQYF.

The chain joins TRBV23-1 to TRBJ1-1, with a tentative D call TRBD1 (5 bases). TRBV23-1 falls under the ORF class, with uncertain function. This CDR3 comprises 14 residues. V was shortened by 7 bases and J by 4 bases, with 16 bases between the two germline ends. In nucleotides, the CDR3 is TGCGCCAGCATCCCAGGGTCCAGAGGCACTGAAGCTTTCTTT. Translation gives CASIPGSRGTEAFF.

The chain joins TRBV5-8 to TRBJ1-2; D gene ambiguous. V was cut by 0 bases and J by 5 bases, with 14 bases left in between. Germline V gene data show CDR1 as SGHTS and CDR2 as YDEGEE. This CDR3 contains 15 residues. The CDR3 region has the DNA TGTGCCAGCAGCTTGGCGGAGCGGGGTGGATATGGCTACACCTTC. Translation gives CASSLAERGGYGYTF.

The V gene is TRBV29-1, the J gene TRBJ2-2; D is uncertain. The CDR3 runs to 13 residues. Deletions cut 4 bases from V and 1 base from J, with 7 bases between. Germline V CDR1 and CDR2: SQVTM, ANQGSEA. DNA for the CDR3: TGCAGCGTTGGTCAGTTGAACACCGGGGAGCTGTTTTTT. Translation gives CSVGQLNTGELFF.

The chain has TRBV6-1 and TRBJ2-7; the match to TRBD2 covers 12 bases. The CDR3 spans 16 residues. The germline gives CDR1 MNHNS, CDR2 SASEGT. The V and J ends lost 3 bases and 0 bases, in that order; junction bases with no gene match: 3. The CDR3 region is CASSESLAGGSYEQYF. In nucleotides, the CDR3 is TGTGCCAGCAGTGAGTCACTAGCGGGAGGCTCCTACGAGCAGTACTTC.